Listed below are T cell receptor beta chains from one sample, sequenced in a study of CD8+ T cells in alopecia areata. Method: immunoSEQ multiplex PCR; TCRdb's copy keeps in-frame clones and lacks some. The sample contains 120,000 or so clones, under 65% of which appear only once. The sample consisted of CD4+ T cells sorted from blood, taken at week 4, from a patient treated with tofacitinib. The receptors derive from a human donor with alopecia areata. The CDR3 runs from the conserved cysteine through the conserved F or W.

V: TRBV18; J: TRBJ1-2; CDR3: CASSPPARNYGYTF
V: TRBV2; J: TRBJ2-7; CDR3: CASRLTYEQYF
V: TRBV5-6; J: TRBJ1-1; CDR3: CASNRQGLMNTEAFF
V: TRBV5-1; J: TRBJ2-5; CDR3: CASGVDREETQYF
V: TRBV9; J: TRBJ2-6; CDR3: CASSGLGLGANVLTF
V: TRBV25-1; J: TRBJ1-1; CDR3: CASVRDTNTEAFF
V: TRBV30; J: TRBJ2-5; CDR3: CAWSLGGSAETQYF
V: TRBV2; J: TRBJ2-5; CDR3: CASSLLREETQYF
V: TRBV28; J: TRBJ2-7; CDR3: CASRPAPDRGGYEQYF
V: TRBV7-8; J: TRBJ2-1; CDR3: CASSSEGGGDNEQFF
V: TRBV28; J: TRBJ1-2; CDR3: CASRNGQNYGYTF
V: TRBV28; J: TRBJ1-1; CDR3: CASRLGQGKAEAFF
V: TRBV7-9; J: TRBJ2-5; CDR3: CASSPSGIGQETQYF
V: TRBV4-3; J: TRBJ2-3; CDR3: CASSQGSAGGLDTQYF
V: TRBV29-1; J: TRBJ2-7; CDR3: CSVEGPGTYEQYF
V: TRBV9; J: TRBJ2-5; CDR3: CASSAGLAGETQYF
V: TRBV29-1; J: TRBJ1-1; CDR3: CSVGRLNTEAFF
V: TRBV7-2; J: TRBJ2-7; CDR3: CASSRSSGSYEQYF
V: TRBV6-1; J: TRBJ1-5; CDR3: CASSERAQPQHF
V: TRBV29-1; J: TRBJ2-2; CDR3: CSVVTGSSNTGELFF
V: TRBV5-6; J: TRBJ2-3; CDR3: CASSLGTASGTDTQYF
V: TRBV2; J: TRBJ2-7; CDR3: CASSEREGPYEQYF
V: TRBV9; J: TRBJ2-1; CDR3: CASSTLYAAYNEQFF
V: TRBV5-4; J: TRBJ2-3; CDR3: CASSPGQGTDTQYF
V: TRBV4-1; J: TRBJ1-1; CDR3: CASSQGPGEGTEAFF
V: TRBV6-1; J: TRBJ1-2; CDR3: CASSDRGPYGYTF
V: TRBV19; J: TRBJ2-2; CDR3: CASRPNRVSGELFF
V: TRBV18; J: TRBJ2-3; CDR3: CASGTGGYTQYF
V: TRBV2; J: TRBJ1-1; CDR3: CASSEGLWSVEAFF
V: TRBV28; J: TRBJ2-3; CDR3: CASSLLLAGTDTQYF
V: TRBV15; J: TRBJ2-7; CDR3: CATSRDIGMYYF
V: TRBV4-3; J: TRBJ2-5; CDR3: CASSQQYRGTGETQYF
V: TRBV25-1; J: TRBJ1-3; CDR3: CASSDPRTGSGNTIYF
V: TRBV4-1; J: TRBJ2-1; CDR3: CASSLRVRGNNEQFF
V: TRBV4-3; J: TRBJ1-4; CDR3: CASSQELVALGRKKLFF
V: TRBV18; J: TRBJ1-2; CDR3: CASSPLRDRDGYTF
V: TRBV30; J: TRBJ2-7; CDR3: CACRTGTSSYEQYF
V: TRBV7-2; J: TRBJ2-5; CDR3: CASSLQGSQETQYF
V: TRBV5-1; J: TRBJ1-2; CDR3: CASSLAWGDGYTF
V: TRBV5-6; J: TRBJ2-3; CDR3: CASSFHPLDSRSTDTQYF
V: TRBV7-6; J: TRBJ2-3; CDR3: CASSLGPAGNADTQYF
V: TRBV28; J: TRBJ2-7; CDR3: CASSPGTAVYEQYF
V: TRBV29-1; J: TRBJ2-5; CDR3: CSVEVARTGTQYF
V: TRBV2; J: TRBJ2-6; CDR3: CASSEGNSGANVLTF
V: TRBV5-4; J: TRBJ2-7; CDR3: CASSSVSGTGSDEQYF
V: TRBV5-1; J: TRBJ2-5; CDR3: CASSLAAGRETQYF
V: TRBV29-1; J: TRBJ1-2; CDR3: CSFQEDGYTF
V: TRBV27; J: TRBJ2-3; CDR3: CASSFTASTDTQYF